Below are 5 T cell receptor beta chains sequenced from a single sample in a study of cytomegalovirus exposure and HLA in healthy donors. Vbeta (60) and Jbeta (13) primers were used in the PCR. The table came from immunoSEQ multiplex PCR; TCRdb's copy has only in-frame clones and leaves some out. The table has some 150,000 clones, approximately 82% seen once. Sequencing was done on a sample of PBMCs. These receptor sequences come from a man aged 30 to 39 in good health and CMV-seropositive.

The chain combines TRBV19 with TRBJ2-3; perhaps TRBD2 as D (5 bases). The V end lost 6 bases, the J end lost 6 bases, and 16 bases lay between the germline ends. Germline V gene lookup returns CDR1 LNHDA and CDR2 SQIVND (reference sequence). The CDR3 consists of 14 residues. CDR3 DNA sequence: TGTGCCAGTAGGGTAGAGTTTAGCGCCGATACGCAGTATTTT. Amino acid sequence: CASRVEFSADTQYF. The full variable domain, completed using reference TRBV19 and TRBJ2-3, is DGGITQSPKYLFRKEGQNVTLSCEQNLNHDAMYWYRQDPGQGLRLIYYSQIVNDFQKGDIAEGYSVSREKKESFPLTVTSAQKNPTAFYLCASRVEFSADTQYFGPGTRLTVL.

A few counts support this clone. The genes are TRBV2 and TRBJ1-3; 7 bases agree with TRBD1. The CDR3 contains 13 residues. Trimming removed 5 bases from V and 3 bases from J; junction bases left unmatched: 1. CDR1 SNHLY and CDR2 FYNNEI come from the germline V gene. The CDR3 here is CASSRDSGNTIYF. DNA for the CDR3: TGTGCCAGCAGTCGGGACAGTGGAAACACCATATATTTT.

CDR3 sequence: CATSDRTAGSYNEQFF. The CDR3 DNA follows: TGTGCCACCAGCGACCGGACAGCTGGCTCCTACAATGAGCAGTTCTTC. This sequence joins TRBV15 and TRBJ2-1; the D gene is possibly TRBD1 (6 bases). V lost 5 bases to trimming and J lost 0 bases, with 14 bases between them. Germline CDR1 LNHNV, CDR2 YYDKDF (reference sequence). This CDR3 region has 16 residues.

This clone came up once. V is TRBV11-2 and J is TRBJ2-2; TRBD1 might be the D (5 bases). This CDR3 has 13 residues. V lost 3 bases and J 8 bases, leaving 10 bases between the germline ends. CDR1 and CDR2 from the germline V gene are SGHAT and FQNNGV. As DNA, the CDR3 is TGTGCCAGCAGCTTGGGGCATGGGGGGGAGCTGTTTTTT. Amino acids: CASSLGHGGELFF.

V usage is TRBV4-1 and J usage is TRBJ2-3; 9 bases agree with TRBD1. J was trimmed by 1 base and V by 5 bases; bases with no gene match: 4. Looked up from germline, CDR1 is MGHRA and CDR2 is YSYEKL. This CDR3 is built from 15 residues. The CDR3 here is CASSTRDRGTDTQYF. Written as DNA, the CDR3 is TGCGCCAGCAGCACCCGGGACAGGGGCACAGATACGCAGTATTTT.